These 28 T cell receptor beta chains were all obtained from the same sample, sequenced in a study of blood T cell repertoires in COVID-19. Libraries were prepared by immunoSEQ multiplex PCR; TCRdb keeps only in-frame clonotypes and omits some of them. Of about 140,000 clones listed, around 80% were seen once; the top ten hold approximately 6.5%. Material for sequencing was peripheral blood. Source of these receptors: a human donor in a cohort sampled during active COVID-19.

This clone was seen only a few times. The chain uses TRBV2 and TRBJ1-6; 7 nucleotides agree with TRBD1. Germline V gives CDR1 SNHLY, CDR2 FYNNEI. Trimming took 5 bases from V and 10 from J; bases not matched to a gene: 11. The CDR3 is 15 residues long. This CDR3 reads CASSTERQGLSPLHF. As DNA, the CDR3 is TGTGCCAGCAGTACCGAGAGACAGGGTCTCTCACCCCTCCACTTT.

Here the CDR3 DNA reads TGTGCCACCAGGGGGGCCAGGAACACCGGGGAGCTGTTTTTT. It encodes CATRGARNTGELFF. The chain joins TRBV7-9 to TRBJ2-2, with a tentative D call TRBD1 (7 bases). Germline CDR1 and CDR2: SEHNR and FQNEAQ (reference sequence). V lost 10 bases and J 1 base, leaving 13 bases between the germline ends. The CDR3 has 14 residues.

The chain links TRBV15 to TRBJ2-3; possibly TRBD1 for D (5 bases). CDR3 size: 15 residues. Trimming left V 1 base short and J 2 bases short, with 10 bases between. Germline CDR1 reads LNHNV; CDR2 reads YYDKDF (reference sequence). The CDR3, as DNA: TGTGCCACCAGCAGAGGTAGGGGTACCACAGATACGCAGTATTTT. Amino acids: CATSRGRGTTDTQYF. Full variable domain (outside the CDR3, taken from reference TRBV15 and TRBJ2-3): DAMVIQNPRYQVTQFGKPVTLSCSQTLNHNVMYWYQQKSSQAPKLLFHYYDKDFNNEADTPDNFQSRRPNTSFCFLDIRSPGLGDTAMYLCATSRGRGTTDTQYFGPGTRLTVL.

The chain recombines TRBV19 with TRBJ2-6; weak D call: TRBD1 (6 bases). This CDR3 contains 16 residues. Germline loops: CDR1 LNHDA, CDR2 SQIVND (reference sequence). Trimming cost V 6 bases and J 0 bases, with 12 bases left between them. CDR3 sequence: CASSPGHLSGANVLTF. The CDR3 coding sequence is TGTGCCAGTAGCCCGGGACACCTCTCTGGGGCCAACGTCCTGACTTTC.

The DNA of the CDR3 is TGTGCCAGCAGTATACAGGGGTTTGATCAGCCCCAGCATTTT. Translating gives CASSIQGFDQPQHF. This chain connects TRBV6-6 to TRBJ1-5; 7 positions match TRBD1. V dropped 5 bases and J dropped 5; count of bases not matched to a gene: 6. In germline, CDR1 is MNHNY, CDR2 SVGAGI (reference sequence). The length of the CDR3 is 14 residues.

Here the CDR3 DNA reads TGTGCCAGCAGTGAAAGCAGGGGCTCTGGTCAGCCCCAGCATTTT. Translating gives CASSESRGSGQPQHF. The chain employs TRBV6-1 and TRBJ1-5, with a tentative D call TRBD1 (6 bases). Deletions cut 2 bases from V and 6 bases from J, with 14 bases between. CDR3 size: 15 residues. Germline CDR1 is MNHNS and CDR2 is SASEGT.

The chain is built from TRBV27 and TRBJ2-3, with TRBD2 as a possible D gene (7 bases). This CDR3 comprises 14 residues. The germline V and J ends were trimmed by 2 bases and 4 bases, with 10 bases remaining between them. Per the germline V gene, CDR1 is MNHEY and CDR2 is SMNVEV (reference sequence). CDR3 amino acids: CASSLGGASDTQYF. The CDR3 region has the DNA TGTGCCAGCAGTTTAGGGGGGGCGTCAGATACGCAGTATTTT.

This clone was counted once. J is TRBJ2-1 and V is TRBV5-4, with TRBD2 matching 8 bases. The CDR3 is 14 residues long. Trimming cost V 4 bases and J 10 bases; bases outside gene matches: 10. Germline V gene data show CDR1 as SGHNT and CDR2 as YYREEE (reference sequence). CDR3 in amino acids: CASSPSGGSGEQFF. The CDR3 nucleotides are TGTGCCAGCAGCCCGAGCGGGGGCTCAGGGGAGCAGTTCTTC.

The chain links TRBV6-5 to TRBJ1-4; TRBD1 aligns across 8 bases. Trimming cost V 4 bases and J 7 bases; bases outside gene matches: 2. In germline, CDR1 is MNHEY, CDR2 SVGAGI. The CDR3 sequence is 13 residues long. The CDR3 loop reads CASSSQGGEKLFF. As DNA, the CDR3 is TGTGCCAGCAGTTCACAGGGGGGTGAAAAACTGTTTTTT.

The V and J genes are TRBV10-3 and TRBJ2-3; weak D call: TRBD2 (6 bases). This CDR3 spans 15 amino acids. The V and J ends lost 4 bases and 6 bases respectively, with 17 bases between them. Germline V CDR1 and CDR2: ENHRY, SYGVKD. The CDR3 sequence is CAISVEGTSTDTQYF. The CDR3, as DNA: TGTGCCATCAGTGTGGAGGGGACCTCCACGGATACGCAGTATTTT.

As regards this clone: Other nucleotide sequences in the sample specify the same CDR3. The CDR3 here is CASSSGLAGDEQYF. The CDR3 DNA reads as TGTGCCAGCAGCTCTGGACTAGCGGGGGACGAGCAGTACTTC. V gene TRBV7-3 combines with J gene TRBJ2-7; 13 bases are a match to TRBD2. CDR3 length: 14 amino acids. The junction had 2 bases not matched to a gene; V was cut back by 4 bases and J by 5 bases. Germline assignment: CDR1 SGHTA and CDR2 FQGTGA.

This chain links TRBV15 with TRBJ2-3; possibly TRBD2 for D (5 bases). Trimming left V 0 bases short and J 5 bases short, with 15 bases between. The CDR3 consists of 16 residues. The germline V gene encodes CDR1 LNHNV and CDR2 YYDKDF (reference sequence). The CDR3 nucleotides are TGTGCCACCAGCAGAGATCGATTAGCGAGGATAGATACGCAGTATTTT. Its translation: CATSRDRLARIDTQYF. The full variable domain, completed using reference TRBV15 and TRBJ2-3, is DAMVIQNPRYQVTQFGKPVTLSCSQTLNHNVMYWYQQKSSQAPKLLFHYYDKDFNNEADTPDNFQSRRPNTSFCFLDIRSPGLGDTAMYLCATSRDRLARIDTQYFGPGTRLTVL.

This chain joins TRBV10-2 and TRBJ2-1, with D possibly being TRBD2 (6 bases). The CDR3 runs to 14 residues. Per germline, CDR1 WSHSY and CDR2 SAAADI. V was clipped by 6 bases and J by 5 bases, with 14 bases between them. The CDR3 region has the DNA TGCGCCAGCAGAGAGCGGGTCGGCCACAATGAGCAGTTCTTC. Amino acid sequence: CASRERVGHNEQFF.

DNA for the CDR3: TGTGCCGGAGAGGGTGGTAGCGGACTCACAGATACGCAGTATTTT. As protein: CAGEGGSGLTDTQYF. The chain recombines TRBV30 with TRBJ2-3; the D gene is possibly TRBD2 (6 bases). CDR3 size: 15 residues. Germline values: CDR1 GTSNPN, CDR2 SVGIG (reference sequence). V was shortened by 8 bases and J by 2 bases, with 20 bases between the two germline ends.

This chain links TRBV6-5 with TRBJ1-5; no reliable D call. Germline V gene sequence: CDR1 MNHEY, CDR2 SVGAGI. Trimming stripped 5 bases from V and 5 bases from J, with 13 bases between. This CDR3 contains 14 residues. CDR3 in amino acids: CASSPRGIDQPQHF. The CDR3 DNA reads TGTGCCAGCAGTCCCCGGGGAATTGATCAGCCCCAGCATTTT.

This clone was detected a few times. This chain uses TRBV4-3 with TRBJ1-1, with TRBD1 matching over 7 bases. Germline CDR1 reads LGHNA; CDR2 reads YSLEER. The CDR3 runs 12 residues. After removal of 2 bases from V and 11 bases from J, the junction contained 5 bases not matched to a gene. CDR3 loop: CASSQRQGEAFF. The CDR3 coding sequence is TGCGCCAGCAGCCAAAGACAGGGCGAGGCTTTCTTT.

The J gene is TRBJ2-1, the V gene TRBV5-6; 9 nucleotides align to TRBD1. V lost 5 bases, J lost 2 bases, and 8 bases stayed unmatched. CDR3 length: 16 residues. Per germline, CDR1 SGHDT and CDR2 YYEEEE. The CDR3 DNA sequence: TGTGCCAGCAGGCCCTCCGGGACAGGGACCTACAATGAGCAGTTCTTC. Amino acids: CASRPSGTGTYNEQFF.

This chain joins TRBV7-9 and TRBJ2-7; D remains unclear. The CDR3 is 11 amino acids. Between the trimmed V and J ends, which lost 5 bases and 3 bases, there was a span of 5 bases. CDR1 and CDR2 from the germline V gene are SEHNR and FQNEAQ (reference sequence). CDR3 in amino acids: CASSVGYEQYF. CDR3 coding DNA: TGTGCCAGCAGCGTCGGCTACGAGCAGTACTTC.

The J gene is TRBJ2-7, the V gene TRBV19; D is undetermined. V lost 3 bases and J 4 bases, leaving 10 bases between the germline ends. Germline loops: CDR1 LNHDA, CDR2 SQIVND (reference sequence). This CDR3 is built from 13 residues. The CDR3 DNA reads TGTGCCAGTAGTATCGGCGGTGGATACGAGCAGTACTTC. The encoded protein is CASSIGGGYEQYF.

CDR3 sequence (DNA): TGTGCCAGCAGCCCCGACCGGACAGGGACGGGAGAGACCCAGTACTTC. Protein: CASSPDRTGTGETQYF. The chain employs TRBV2 and TRBJ2-5, with 8 bases identical to TRBD1. Germline loops: CDR1 SNHLY, CDR2 FYNNEI. V gave up 6 bases and J gave up 4 bases; unmatched junction bases: 13. The CDR3 length is 16 residues.

The rearrangement joins TRBV7-2 to TRBJ2-2; TRBD2 matches at 8 bases. CDR1 and CDR2 (germline): SGHTA, FQGNSA. This CDR3 contains 16 residues. J lost 4 bases, V lost 6 bases, and 10 bases had no gene match. In DNA, the CDR3 is TGTGCCAGCAGATCCCCCGGGCTAGCGGGCACCGGGGAGCTGTTTTTT. Amino acid sequence: CASRSPGLAGTGELFF. The full variable domain, rest sourced from reference TRBV7-2 and TRBJ2-2, is GAGVSQSPSNKVTEKGKDVELRCDPISGHTALYWYRQSLGQGLEFLIYFQGNSAPDKSGLPSDRFSAERTGGSVSTLTIQRTQQEDSAVYLCASRSPGLAGTGELFFGEGSRLTVL.

V is TRBV9 and J is TRBJ2-7; 12 positions match TRBD2. The CDR3 runs 17 residues. In germline, CDR1 is SGDLS, CDR2 YYNGEE. The junction had 5 bases not matched to a gene; V was cut back by 0 bases and J by 1 base. The CDR3 is CASSVASGGAGSYEQYF. Here the CDR3 DNA reads TGTGCCAGCAGCGTAGCTAGCGGGGGGGCCGGATCCTACGAGCAGTACTTC.

This chain uses TRBV6-2 or TRBV6-3 with TRBJ2-7, with D perhaps matching TRBD1 (5 bases). The CDR3 is made up of 14 amino acids. Trimming took 2 bases from V and 6 from J, leaving 14 bases between them. Germline-derived CDR1 and CDR2 are MNHEY and SVGEGT. CDR3 protein: CASSYLGQGVEQYF. The DNA for the CDR3 is TGTGCCAGCAGTTACCTCGGGCAGGGTGTCGAGCAGTACTTC.

This clone appeared once. This rearrangement joins TRBV4-1 to TRBJ1-1, with a possible D match to TRBD1 (5 bases). CDR1 is MGHRA, CDR2 YSYEKL, per germline. The CDR3 extends over 15 amino acids. Trimming left V 3 bases short and J 0 bases short, with 11 bases between. CDR3 DNA: TGCGCCAGCAGCCAGGGGCCGATCATGAACACTGAAGCTTTCTTT. Translation gives CASSQGPIMNTEAFF.

As concerns this clone: The junction does not match germline at one end; this may be a read error. The chain combines TRBV11-2 with TRBJ2-7; D is perhaps TRBD1 (6 bases). Germline loops: CDR1 SGHAT, CDR2 FQNNGV. This CDR3 is 15 amino acids long. The CDR3 sequence: CASSLDRISSYEQYF. CDR3 nucleotide sequence: TGTGCCAGCAGCCTAGACAGGATTAGCTCCTACGAGCAGTACTTC.

V and J are TRBV5-5 and TRBJ2-7; 9 positions agree with TRBD1. This CDR3 comprises 14 residues. Trimming took 4 bases from V and 4 from J; bases not matched to a gene: 6. CDR1 and CDR2 from the germline V gene are SGHKS and YYEKEE (reference sequence). Here the CDR3 DNA reads TGTGCCAGCAGCGCCAGGACAGGGGTGTACGAGCAGTACTTC. This encodes CASSARTGVYEQYF.

This rearrangement joins TRBV4-3 to TRBJ2-1, with 9 positions matching TRBD2. This CDR3 spans 17 amino acids. Germline CDR1 reads LGHNA; CDR2 reads YSLEER. Losses at the gene ends were 0 bases for V and 4 bases for J; bases not matched to a gene: 7. The CDR3: CASSQDARGGGYNEQFF. DNA of the CDR3: TGCGCCAGCAGCCAAGATGCGCGGGGGGGCGGGTACAATGAGCAGTTCTTC.

The chain has TRBV30 and TRBJ2-7; 7 nucleotides match TRBD2. Germline CDR1 GTSNPN, CDR2 SVGIG (reference sequence). J lost 2 bases, V lost 3 bases, and 4 bases had no gene match. This CDR3 comprises 13 residues. The chain's CDR3 is CAWRRRGTYEQYF. CDR3 DNA sequence: TGTGCCTGGAGACGGCGGGGGACCTACGAGCAGTACTTC.